The rows below give T cell receptor beta chains drawn from one sample of a study of T cell responses to AZD1222 COVID-19 vaccine. Here immunoSEQ multiplex PCR was the method, and the copy in TCRdb shows in-frame clones only, minus some. This sample has over 100,000 clones, with approximately 87% found just once. Source: peripheral blood, taken on day 0 of AZD1222 vaccination. Receptors originate from an adult in good health. Each CDR3 is given with its conserved first and last residue. Each record gives: D gene, clone size, J gene, V gene, CDR3 DNA, CDR3 protein. The D gene is left open where the match is weak. Some rows mark clone size as missing; the rest say once, few, many or name a class of expanded clone.

>-|-|TRBJ1-3|TRBV7-3
TGTGCCAGCAGCCCGTCCGGGGAGCACTATTTT
CASSPSGEHYF
>TRBD1|-|TRBJ1-2|TRBV7-9
TGTGCCAGCAGCCGGACAGGGAAAGGGCATGGCTACACCTTC
CASSRTGKGHGYTF
>-|once|TRBJ2-7|TRBV6-5
TGTGCCAGCAGCAACCTGAACTATTACGAGCAGTACTTC
CASSNLNYYEQYF
>-|-|TRBJ1-1|TRBV27
TGTGCCAGCGGCGCAAGGGAGAACACTGAAGCTTTCTTT
CASGARENTEAFF
>-|-|TRBJ1-5|TRBV3-1/TRBV3-2
TGTGCCAGCAGCCAAGCCCCCGGGGAGAATCAGCCCCAGCATTTT
CASSQAPGENQPQHF
>TRBD1|-|TRBJ1-4|TRBV18
TGTGCCAGCTCAGCCTCGGGACAGGGGAATGAAAAACTGTTTTTT
CASSASGQGNEKLFF
>-|once|TRBJ1-1|TRBV19
TGTGCCAGTAGTATCAGGCAGGGCGGCACTGAAGCTTTCTTT
CASSIRQGGTEAFF
>-|-|TRBJ1-1|TRBV16
TGTGCCAGCAGCGAGGGGTTAAGGCGGACTGAAGCTTTCTTT
CASSEGLRRTEAFF
>-|-|TRBJ2-5|TRBV18
TGTGCCAGCTCACCAGGGAGTAACCAAGAGACCCAGTACTTC
CASSPGSNQETQYF
>TRBD1|-|TRBJ1-3|TRBV5-4
TGTGCCAGCAGCTATCTAGGGGGCGTTGGAAACATCATATATTTT
CASSYLGGVGNIIYF
>TRBD1|-|TRBJ1-5|TRBV10-1
TGCGCCACCCACGTTAGGGCAGGGGGTAATCAGCCCCAGCATTTT
CATHVRAGGNQPQHF
>-|-|TRBJ1-3|TRBV5-1
TGCGCCAGCAGCTCCTCACAGACTAACTCTGGAAACACCATATATTTT
CASSSSQTNSGNTIYF
>TRBD2|-|TRBJ2-1|TRBV19
TGTGCCAGTAGTATAGAGTGGTCTAGCGGGGGTCTTTCTCTTGAGCAGTTCTTC
CASSIEWSSGGLSLEQFF
>-|-|TRBJ1-1|TRBV4-1
TGCGCCAGCAGCCCTCCCCTGTGGATGAACACTGAAGCTTTCTTT
CASSPPLWMNTEAFF
>-|-|TRBJ2-2|TRBV2
TGTGCCAGCACGGGGGACTCTGGGGAGCTGTTTTTT
CASTGDSGELFF
>TRBD1|-|TRBJ2-2|TRBV23-1
TGCGCCAGCTTCTCGGACAGGGAGAACACCGGGGAGCTGTTTTTT
CASFSDRENTGELFF
>TRBD1|-|TRBJ1-1|TRBV11-2
TGTGCCAGCAGCTCGGCCGGGACAGGAGGTAGGTGGGCTTTCTTT
CASSSAGTGGRWAFF
>TRBD2|-|TRBJ2-3|TRBV5-1
TGCGCCAGCAGCCCTACCACTAGCGGGGGGGGAGATACGCAGTATTTT
CASSPTTSGGGDTQYF
>TRBD1|-|TRBJ1-1|TRBV6-5
TGTGCCAGCAGTTACTCGGACAGGGCGAACACTGAAGCTTTCTTT
CASSYSDRANTEAFF
>TRBD1|once|TRBJ1-2|TRBV18
TGTGCCAGCTCACCGTCACAGGGGAATGGCTATGGCTACACCTTC
CASSPSQGNGYGYTF
>-|-|TRBJ1-5|TRBV21-1
TGTGCCAGCAGCAAAGGTTCAGGAAAGGGGTATCAGCCCCAGCATTTT
CASSKGSGKGYQPQHF
>-|-|TRBJ1-2|TRBV6-1
TGTGCCAGCAGTGAACCGCTCAGGGGCTATGGCTACACCTTC
CASSEPLRGYGYTF
>-|-|TRBJ1-2|TRBV28
TGTGCCAGCAGTCCCACAGGGTTAATCAAAGGTGGCTACACCTTC
CASSPTGLIKGGYTF
>-|-|TRBJ1-6|TRBV9
TGTGCCAGCAGCGTAGATTCCGGGGTCCCCAATTCACCCCTCCACTTT
CASSVDSGVPNSPLHF
>-|few|TRBJ1-5|TRBV6-2/TRBV6-3
TGTGCCAGCAGCGGCTTTGATCAGCCCCAGCATTTT
CASSGFDQPQHF
>-|-|TRBJ2-3|TRBV25-1
TGTGCCACCAGGGGATTCACAGATACGCAGTATTTT
CATRGFTDTQYF